This T cell receptor beta chain derives from a study of blood T cells in healthy people across ages. Study-wide findings and caveats: Unsorted PBMCs prevented conclusive naive versus antigen-experienced comparison.

Then a second PCR, running roughly 6 to 11 cycles, was carried out with a sample-barcoded 5' primer and a J-beta primer mix. The template-switch adaptor, which had 12 random nucleotides, put a tag on each cDNA molecule. In TCRdb, the 5' RACE reads were re-called with MiXCR into one record per CDR3 protein. The sample lists 900,000 to 950,000 distinct CDR3 sequences; approximately 32% were seen once. V shed 7 bases, J shed 0 bases, and the junction held 6 bases outside the gene matches. The CDR3 runs 15 residues. There are many counts of this clonotype. Its target is unknown. These sequences were also reported in another study, on T cells of mothers and their children. Per that study: Persistent microchimeric T cell clones were not found at ~100 per million sensitivity.

The chain couples TRBV12-3 or TRBV12-4 to TRBJ1-2; TRBD1 matches at 9 bases. The source of this sequence is a woman in her 40s in good health. The sample consisted of blood. The DNA of the CDR3 is TGTGCCAGCACATGGACAGGGGCGGCTAACTATGGCTACACCTTC. This translates into CASTWTGAANYGYTF.